One sample yielded the 22 T cell receptor beta chains listed below, sequenced in a study of T cells after posttransplantation cyclophosphamide. The assay was immunoSEQ multiplex PCR, and TCRdb's table has in-frame clones only and misses some. The table has 21,000 or so clones, 80% to 90% seen once. Control samples came 1 year after myeloablative marrow transplants with methotrexate plus calcineurin inhibitor. This specimen consisted of PBMCs, obtained about 400 days after allogeneic stem cell transplant with calcineurin inhibitor and methotrexate. The receptors come from a female patient aged 30 to 40 who received an allogeneic stem cell transplant from an unrelated donor, was CMV-positive, and had acute and chronic GVHD. These T cells may partly come from the graft donor.

The rearrangement links TRBV6-1 to TRBJ2-5; TRBD1 agrees at 7 bases. The CDR3 consists of 15 residues. After removal of 5 bases from V and 3 bases from J, the junction contained 9 bases not matched to a gene. CDR1 is MNHNS, CDR2 SASEGT, per germline. CDR3 amino acids: CASSPRRQGKETQYF. In DNA form, the CDR3 reads TGTGCCAGCAGTCCCCGACGACAGGGTAAAGAGACCCAGTACTTC.

The V gene is TRBV18, the J gene TRBJ1-1; D possibly corresponds to TRBD1 (6 bases). The length of the CDR3 is 17 residues. Trimming removed 4 bases from V and 8 bases from J, with 26 bases in between. CDR1 and CDR2 from the germline V gene are KGHSH and LQKENI. The CDR3, as DNA: TGTGCCAGCTCACAAGCACAATTGACAGGTTCCCCGGGGGAAGCTTTCTTT. Its translation: CASSQAQLTGSPGEAFF.

V is TRBV6-6 and J is TRBJ2-1; D remains ambiguous. With 5 bases removed from V and 3 bases from J, the gap between germline ends came to 5 bases. Germline V gene lookup returns CDR1 MNHNY and CDR2 SVGAGI (reference sequence). The CDR3 is made up of 12 amino acids. CDR3 residues: CASSDNYNEQFF. The CDR3 DNA reads TGTGCCAGCAGTGACAACTACAATGAGCAGTTCTTC.

This sequence joins TRBV19 and TRBJ1-5; TRBD1 is a possible D gene (5 bases). This CDR3 is 16 amino acids long. V dropped 6 bases and J dropped 1 base, with 16 bases sitting between them. Germline V CDR1 and CDR2: LNHDA, SQIVND (reference sequence). The CDR3 loop reads CASSPAGLVSNQPQHF. As DNA, the CDR3 is TGTGCCAGTAGCCCCGCAGGGTTAGTGAGCAATCAGCCCCAGCATTTT.

The chain carries TRBV20-1 and TRBJ2-7; the D gene is possibly TRBD2 (5 bases). The CDR3 covers 11 residues. In germline, CDR1 is DFQATT, CDR2 SNEGSKA (reference sequence). V shed 5 bases and J shed 3 bases, with 8 bases lying between them. The CDR3 here is CSASRGYEQYF. The CDR3 bases are TGCAGTGCTTCCCGGGGCTACGAGCAGTACTTC.

This chain joins TRBV4-2 and TRBJ2-7; TRBD2 matches 9 bases. Germline assignment: CDR1 LGHNA and CDR2 YNFKEQ. The CDR3 covers 17 residues. The J segment lost 0 bases and the V segment lost 4 bases, leaving 10 bases of the junction unmatched. The CDR3 here is CASSLPTRGGSSYEQYF. The CDR3 DNA reads TGTGCCAGCAGCCTTCCTACGCGGGGGGGATCCTCCTACGAGCAGTACTTC.

V gene TRBV2 combines with J gene TRBJ2-3; tentatively, D is TRBD2 (6 bases). From germline, CDR1 is SNHLY and CDR2 FYNNEI. V was shortened by 11 bases and J by 2 bases, with 20 bases between the two germline ends. The CDR3 is made up of 15 amino acids. Here the CDR3 reads CAGDLLGGDTDTQYF. CDR3 nucleotide sequence: TGTGCCGGGGACCTCCTAGGAGGGGACACAGATACGCAGTATTTT.

V usage is TRBV30 and J usage is TRBJ2-3; D is uncertain. V gave up 3 bases and J gave up 4 bases, with 11 bases separating them. Germline V CDR1 and CDR2: GTSNPN, SVGIG (reference sequence). This CDR3 spans 13 amino acids. The CDR3 DNA sequence: TGTGCCTGGAGGTTTTCGGGTTCAGATACGCAGTATTTT. Translated, it gives CAWRFSGSDTQYF.

The rearrangement links TRBV5-5 to TRBJ1-1; D is perhaps TRBD1 (5 bases). CDR1 is SGHKS, CDR2 YYEKEE, per germline (reference sequence). CDR3 length: 16 amino acids. Trimming shortened V by 6 bases and J by 0 bases, and 18 bases separated the two germline ends. For the CDR3, the DNA is TGTGCCAGCACTTTGAGACAGAGGACCATGAACACTGAAGCTTTCTTT. Protein product: CASTLRQRTMNTEAFF.

V usage is TRBV2 and J usage is TRBJ2-2; TRBD2 aligns across 14 bases. Germline CDR1 SNHLY, CDR2 FYNNEI. V lost 11 bases, J lost 2 bases, and 4 bases stayed unmatched. CDR3 length equals 15 residues. CDR3 DNA sequence: TGTGCCGCTGGACTAGCGGGGGGAAACACCGGGGAGCTGTTTTTT. This codes for CAAGLAGGNTGELFF.

This clone was observed a handful of times. J is TRBJ2-1 and V is TRBV28; 8 nucleotides line up with TRBD2. CDR3 size: 14 residues. V was pared by 6 bases and J by 2 bases, with 3 bases of the junction left unmatched. Per the germline V gene, CDR1 is MDHEN and CDR2 is SYDVKM. The CDR3 protein is CASRRTSPYNEQFF. CDR3 sequence (DNA): TGTGCCAGCAGACGGACTAGCCCCTACAATGAGCAGTTCTTC. The variable domain in full, with the rest retrieved from reference TRBV28 and TRBJ2-1, is DVKVTQSSRYLVKRTGEKVFLECVQDMDHENMFWYRQDPGLGLRLIYFSYDVKMKEKGDIPEGYSVSREKKERFSLILESASTNQTSMYLCASRRTSPYNEQFFGPGTRLTVL.

The CDR3 sequence: CASTPGGGSEQYF. The CDR3 bases are TGTGCCAGCACCCCCGGGGGGGGATCCGAGCAGTACTTC. The V gene is TRBV5-6, the J gene TRBJ2-7; the match to TRBD2 covers 8 bases. Losses at the gene ends were 6 bases for V and 6 bases for J; bases not matched to a gene: 8. The CDR3 runs to 13 residues. CDR1 is SGHDT and CDR2 is YYEEEE in the germline V gene. The whole variable domain, remainder taken from reference TRBV5-6 and TRBJ2-7, is DAGVTQSPTHLIKTRGQQVTLRCSPKSGHDTVSWYQQALGQGPQFIFQYYEEEERQRGNFPDRFSGHQFPNYSSELNVNALLLGDSALYLCASTPGGGSEQYFGPGTRLTVT.

This chain connects TRBV7-8 to TRBJ2-7; 9 positions match TRBD2. This CDR3 comprises 13 residues. CDR1 and CDR2 (germline): SGHVS, FQNEAQ. Trimming removed 8 bases from V and 6 bases from J; junction bases left unmatched: 8. The CDR3 sequence is CASLGGSGSEQYF. CDR3 nucleotide sequence: TGTGCCAGCTTGGGGGGTAGCGGGAGCGAGCAGTACTTC.

The CDR3 coding sequence is TGCGCCAGCAGCCGGTTCCCTGCGGGAGGGGAGACCCAGTACTTC. Protein product: CASSRFPAGGETQYF. The chain employs TRBV4-1 and TRBJ2-5; 9 bases match TRBD2. Germline V gene lookup returns CDR1 MGHRA and CDR2 YSYEKL. V dropped 4 bases and J dropped 5; count of bases not matched to a gene: 8. CDR3 length equals 15 residues.

The chain is built from TRBV27 and TRBJ2-2; D unclear. V lost 7 bases and J 6 bases, leaving 18 bases between the germline ends. CDR1 is MNHEY and CDR2 is SMNVEV in the germline V gene (reference sequence). The CDR3 has 15 residues. The CDR3 DNA reads TGTGCCAGCACCTGGGCCACGGCCTACCCCGGGGAGCTGTTTTTT. Its translation: CASTWATAYPGELFF.

The gene calls are TRBV9 and TRBJ1-6; D unclear. Per germline, CDR1 SGDLS and CDR2 YYNGEE. The V gene lost 2 bases and the J gene lost 6 bases, with 9 bases spanning the gap. This CDR3 region has 14 residues. CDR3 DNA sequence: TGTGCCAGCAGCGTGTCTCAGATTAATTCACCCCTCCACTTT. Residues: CASSVSQINSPLHF.

This chain joins TRBV5-1 and TRBJ1-2; weak D call: TRBD1 (5 bases). CDR3 length equals 15 residues. V was clipped by 0 bases and J by 6 bases, with 15 bases between them. Germline V gene sequence: CDR1 SGHRS, CDR2 YFSETQ. For the CDR3, the DNA is TGCGCCAGCAGCTTGGAAGTAATCAGGGATAATGGCTACACCTTC. It yields the protein CASSLEVIRDNGYTF. Filled out from reference TRBV5-1 and TRBJ1-2, the complete variable domain reads KAGVTQTPRYLIKTRGQQVTLSCSPISGHRSVSWYQQTPGQGLQFLFEYFSETQRNKGNFPGRFSGRQFSNSRSEMNVSTLELGDSALYLCASSLEVIRDNGYTFGSGTRLTVV.

V usage is TRBV10-1 and J usage is TRBJ2-1; 9 bases match TRBD2. V lost 9 bases and J lost 6; bases outside the gene matches: 12. The CDR3 length is 15 residues. Germline V lookup: CDR1 WNHNN, CDR2 SYGVQD (reference sequence). DNA of the CDR3: TGCGCCAGTTCCTATAGCGGGGGTGAGATCAATGAGCAGTTCTTC. Translated: CASSYSGGEINEQFF.

The chain joins TRBV20-1 to TRBJ2-7; tentatively, D is TRBD1 (6 bases). CDR3 length equals 11 residues. Germline V gene data show CDR1 as DFQATT and CDR2 as SNEGSKA (reference sequence). V was trimmed by 6 bases and J by 7 bases, leaving 13 bases between them. CDR3 in amino acids: CSATTGPEQYF. The DNA for the CDR3 is TGCAGTGCAACGACAGGTCCAGAGCAGTACTTC.

In DNA form, the CDR3 reads TGTGCCAGCAGCCGCCAACGAGGACAGGCCCCCTACGAGCAGTACTTC. It is translated as CASSRQRGQAPYEQYF. The rearrangement uses TRBV5-6 and TRBJ2-7; 7 nucleotides match TRBD1. Losses at the gene ends were 4 bases for V and 2 bases for J; bases not matched to a gene: 12. The CDR3 sequence is 16 residues long. Germline CDR1 SGHDT, CDR2 YYEEEE.

V is TRBV7-8 and J is TRBJ2-7; D not resolved. The CDR3 spans 14 residues. Germline CDR1 is SGHVS and CDR2 is FQNEAQ. Trimming cost V 1 base and J 2 bases, with 9 bases left between them. In DNA form, the CDR3 reads TGTGCCAGCAGCTTAGATTCAGGCCCCTACGAGCAGTACTTC. It translates to CASSLDSGPYEQYF. Based on the CDR3 plus reference TRBV7-8 and TRBJ2-7, the full variable domain is GAGVSQSPRYKVAKRGQDVALRCDPISGHVSLFWYQQALGQGPEFLTYFQNEAQLDKSGLPSDRFFAERPEGSVSTLKIQRTQQEDSAVYLCASSLDSGPYEQYFGPGTRLTVT.

About this clone: Relative to the germline gene, one junction end is altered; a read error may explain this. V and J are TRBV6-5 and TRBJ2-7, with D perhaps matching TRBD2 (6 bases). There are 15 residues in the CDR3. From germline, CDR1 is MNHEY and CDR2 SVGAGI. The CDR3 DNA follows: TGTGCCAGCAGCTACTCGGGAGACGGCTCCTACGAGCAGTACTTC. Residues: CASSYSGDGSYEQYF.